This TCR beta chain derives from a study of CD8 T cells in Susac syndrome. Germline CDR1 SQVTM, CDR2 ANQGSEA. The CDR3 is made up of 15 amino acids. The V and J ends lost 7 bases and 6 bases, in that order; junction bases with no gene match: 11. With random hexamers, roughly 0.5 to 1 ug RNA was reverse transcribed. TCRdb itself ran the immunoSEQ multiplex PCR reads through MiXCR, one entry per CDR3 protein. Of some 220,000 distinct CDR3 sequences listed, 95% are singletons. Sequencing was carried out using CD4+ T cells from PBMCs. This clonotype originated in a human donor with multiple sclerosis. The rearrangement uses TRBV29-1 and TRBJ2-3; TRBD2 aligns across 12 bases. The DNA of the CDR3 is TGCAGCGAACGAGGGACTAGCGGGTTTGGCGATACGCAGTATTTT. Its protein is CSERGTSGFGDTQYF.